Below, one TCR beta chain is given with its context. The antigen it recognizes is unknown. Base-call qualities are not available, and no considerably larger clone is one nucleotide away. The CDR3 contains 16 residues, cysteine and phenylalanine counted. The CDR3 DNA has 48 bases and is translated from base 1. Germline trimming amounts to 4 bases on V and 4 bases on J, with 12 as the count of junction bases outside the gene matches. From the germline V gene (reference sequence), CDR1 is SEHNR and CDR2 is FQNEAQ. These data are taken from a study of technical replicates of blood from a handful of donors (dated by TCRdb to 2016 to 2017). The receptor library was made with the immunoSEQ multiplex PCR assay. TCRdb provides this immuneACCESS table in a form limited to in-frame rearrangements. Some clones are lacking; in checked studies, under half of them reflect an unresolved V gene, and why the rest are absent is not known. Counted in this sample were about 72,000 clones; roughly 95% of them appeared once. The ten largest clones take up 0.2% to 0.25% of the sample.

The origin of this receptor is a human donor in good health. Sample: T cells isolated from PBMCs. The V and J genes are TRBV7-9 and TRBJ2-7, and TRBD1 aligns with 8 junction nucleotides. Here the CDR3 is given as CASSSIERTGLYEQYF. In nucleotide form, the sequence is TGTGCCAGCAGCTCCATAGAACGGACAGGGTTGTACGAGCAGTACTTC.